This T cell receptor beta chain was recorded in a study of blood T cells in healthy people across ages. Primed by a sample-barcoded 5' primer and a J-beta primer mix, a second PCR proceeded for 7 to 11 cycles. MiXCR was run by TCRdb on the 5' RACE reads, yielding one entry per CDR3 protein. The table shows hundreds of thousands of distinct CDR3 sequences, with 29% occurring only once. This CDR3 has 11 amino acids. Trimming pared 6 bases from V and 8 bases from J, leaving 12 bases between. Germline CDR1 DFQATT, CDR2 SNEGSKA (reference sequence). In this sample, this clonotype turned up many times. Sample: blood. This chain links TRBV20-1 with TRBJ2-3; no clear D. This receptor was identified in a woman older than 75 in good health. As DNA, the CDR3 is TGCAGTGCCCCCCTGGCCGGTACGCAGTATTTT. Its protein is CSAPLAGTQYF.